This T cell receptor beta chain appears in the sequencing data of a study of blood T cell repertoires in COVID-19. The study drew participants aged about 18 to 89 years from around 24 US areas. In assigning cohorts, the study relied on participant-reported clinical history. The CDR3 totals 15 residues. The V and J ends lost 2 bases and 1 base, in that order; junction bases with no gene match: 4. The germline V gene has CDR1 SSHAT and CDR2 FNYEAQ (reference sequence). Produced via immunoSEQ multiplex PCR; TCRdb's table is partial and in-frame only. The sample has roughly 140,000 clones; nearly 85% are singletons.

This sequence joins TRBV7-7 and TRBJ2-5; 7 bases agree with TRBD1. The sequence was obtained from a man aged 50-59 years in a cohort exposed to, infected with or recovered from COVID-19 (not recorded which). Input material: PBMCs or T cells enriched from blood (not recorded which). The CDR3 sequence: CASSLQQGSQETQYF. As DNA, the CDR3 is TGTGCCAGCAGCTTACAACAGGGGTCCCAAGAGACCCAGTACTTC.